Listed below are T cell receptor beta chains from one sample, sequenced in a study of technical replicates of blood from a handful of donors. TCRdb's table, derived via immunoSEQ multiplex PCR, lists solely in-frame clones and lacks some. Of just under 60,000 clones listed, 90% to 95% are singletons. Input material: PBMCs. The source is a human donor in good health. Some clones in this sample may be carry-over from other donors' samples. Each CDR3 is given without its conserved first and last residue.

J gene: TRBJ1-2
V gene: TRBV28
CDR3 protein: ASSSVGQGGYGYT

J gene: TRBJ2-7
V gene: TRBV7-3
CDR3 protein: ASRRGLAGDEQY

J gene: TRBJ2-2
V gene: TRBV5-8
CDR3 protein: ASRKDSGVHTGELF

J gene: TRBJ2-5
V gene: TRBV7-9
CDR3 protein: ASRNTGDRAGGRETQY

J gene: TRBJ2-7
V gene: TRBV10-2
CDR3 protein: ASSESAGTSAYEQY

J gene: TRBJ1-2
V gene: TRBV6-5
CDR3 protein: ASSLQRGRNYGYT

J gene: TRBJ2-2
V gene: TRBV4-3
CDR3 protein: ASSQVSSVTGELF

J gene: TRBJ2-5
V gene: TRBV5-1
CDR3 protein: ASSSQLNSGDLQETQY

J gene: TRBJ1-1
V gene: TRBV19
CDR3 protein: ASSISRTGTTEAF

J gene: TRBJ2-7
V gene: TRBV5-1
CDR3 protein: ASSHTSGGAYEQY

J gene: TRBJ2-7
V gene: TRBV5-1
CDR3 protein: ASSPPGLVGYEQY

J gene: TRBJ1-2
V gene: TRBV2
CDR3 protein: ARRDRGTYGYT

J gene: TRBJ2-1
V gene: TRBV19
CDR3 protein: ASSTVRGSGVYNEQF

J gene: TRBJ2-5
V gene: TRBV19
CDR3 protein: ASSITSTGVETQY

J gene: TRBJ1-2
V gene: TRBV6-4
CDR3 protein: ASSDSIGGTGYT

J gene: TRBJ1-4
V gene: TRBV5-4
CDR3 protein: ASSLRQGASEKLF

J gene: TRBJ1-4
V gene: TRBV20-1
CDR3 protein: SARGNDKLF

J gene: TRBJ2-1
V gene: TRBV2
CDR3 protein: AGSRDNYNEQF

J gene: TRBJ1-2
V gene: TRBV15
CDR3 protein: ATRATGGWAGYGYT

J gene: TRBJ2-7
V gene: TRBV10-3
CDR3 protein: AISGPRASGYEQY

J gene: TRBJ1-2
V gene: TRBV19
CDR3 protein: AASGENYGYT

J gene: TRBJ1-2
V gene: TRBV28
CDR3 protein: ASSAGGYGYT

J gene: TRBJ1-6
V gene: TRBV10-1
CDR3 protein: ASSEDRNSPLH